This T cell receptor beta chain emerged from a study of T cells in Graves' hyperthyroidism and ophthalmopathy. Study background: Before any treatment, at initial diagnosis, peripheral blood was collected.

This clonotype has just a few counts. Graves' hyperthyroidism was deemed stable absent ophthalmopathy progression within 18 months. Thyroid ultrasound and orbital computed tomography, with clinical symptoms and serum thyroxine and TRAb, informed diagnoses. Amplification targeted TCR beta CDR3 regions from RNA transcripts. HTBI primers were the set used in a first-round RT-PCR of the TCR CDR3. TCRdb processed the multiplex PCR reads anew with MiXCR; each CDR3 protein has one entry. The sample consists of 650,000 to 700,000 distinct CDR3 sequences, 15% to 20% of them appearing once. V lost 4 bases and J lost 6; bases outside the gene matches: 7. Germline V lookup: CDR1 SEHNR, CDR2 FQNEAQ (reference sequence). CDR3 length: 15 amino acids.

Sequences were obtained from blood. This TCR was sampled from a man aged 45-65 years with Graves' hyperthyroidism. The V gene is TRBV7-9, the J gene TRBJ2-1, with 9 bases identical to TRBD1. The CDR3 region is CASSSGTGFFNEQFF. In DNA, the CDR3 is TGTGCCAGCAGCTCCGGGACAGGGTTTTTCAATGAGCAGTTCTTC.